This is a list of T cell receptor beta chains from one sample in a study of glioma-infiltrating T cells after dendritic cell vaccination. The method was immunoSEQ multiplex PCR; TCRdb's version includes in-frame clones alone and lacks a portion of them. In the table there are over 90,000 clones, approximately 80% of which are singletons. Source: blood, taken after dendritic cell vaccination. The receptor source for this set is a human donor with glioblastoma. Each CDR3 is given without its conserved first and last residue.

>TRBV2|TRBJ2-3
ASARETYTDTQY
>TRBV6-1|TRBJ1-2
ASSQDPGGYT
>TRBV7-9|TRBJ2-7
ASSHGTSYEQY
>TRBV5-4|TRBJ2-2
ASSYYSGPGELF
>TRBV5-4|TRBJ2-1
ASSLGQDSYNEQF
>TRBV4-2|TRBJ2-3
ASSQDSASGGTDTQY
>TRBV30|TRBJ1-3
AWSVGGNGNTIY
>TRBV27|TRBJ1-1
ASSSDRNTEAF
>TRBV5-1|TRBJ2-5
ASSRTGAQQETQY
>TRBV2|TRBJ1-2
ASTRGLTGVNYGYT
>TRBV6-6|TRBJ2-2
AVGSGAAGELF
>TRBV2|TRBJ1-1
ATLFNMDTEAF
>TRBV6-4|TRBJ2-3
ASSQQGVTTDTQY
>TRBV19|TRBJ1-5
ASSTSGGRDQPQH
>TRBV4-1|TRBJ1-2
ASSQGLDRGYGYT
>TRBV29-1|TRBJ1-1
SVGGTGLSEAF
>TRBV30|TRBJ2-2
AWGSGRVAPTHTGELF
>TRBV29-1|TRBJ2-7
SVDGGLGTRIYEQY
>TRBV2|TRBJ2-7
ASCPGTSHEQY
>TRBV5-1|TRBJ2-3
ASSGGGLAIRLGDTQY
>TRBV15|TRBJ2-7
ATSRSHSEQY
>TRBV5-4|TRBJ2-7
ASSPGLAYEQY
>TRBV5-1|TRBJ2-2
ASSPSQARGRAGELF
>TRBV5-1|TRBJ1-1
ASSVELGRLNTEAF
>TRBV27|TRBJ2-4
ASSFPGGGEY
>TRBV2|TRBJ1-2
ASRLAVGQGSTYGYT
>TRBV19|TRBJ1-2
ASRPTAFYGYT
>TRBV30|TRBJ1-2
AYRTANYGYT
>TRBV5-1|TRBJ2-1
ASSWGSLAGGIGSYNEQF
>TRBV6-5|TRBJ1-2
ASCRAGRRYT
>TRBV6-6|TRBJ1-5
ASSYSRVSNQPQH
>TRBV28|TRBJ1-2
ASGPGTAYGYT
>TRBV7-3|TRBJ1-1
ASAEQGATEAF
>TRBV29-1|TRBJ2-1
SVLRQPTYNEQF
>TRBV2|TRBJ2-1
ASSEGGGPYNEQF
>TRBV14|TRBJ2-2
ASSQVSTGELF
>TRBV6-1|TRBJ1-6
ASSEDRGGGWGTLH
>TRBV6-5|TRBJ1-3
ASSYFGGLSGNTIY
>TRBV28|TRBJ2-3
ASSWGGSTDTQY
>TRBV7-9|TRBJ1-1
ASSLGSWNTEAF
>TRBV19|TRBJ1-2
ASSIVGRSKAGYT
>TRBV19|TRBJ2-2
ASSITVGPTTGELF
>TRBV5-4|TRBJ2-1
ASSLDRGNEQF
>TRBV5-1|TRBJ2-5
ASSLGQGVQETQY
>TRBV28|TRBJ1-1
ASSLAGGATILSAF
>TRBV28|TRBJ2-1
ASIAERLGEQF
>TRBV27|TRBJ2-5
ASSLKPGGGQETQY
>TRBV11-2|TRBJ1-5
ASSPTGVGQPQH